What follows are 30 T cell receptor beta chains derived from one specimen sequenced in a study of T cell responses to AZD1222 COVID-19 vaccine. Assay: immunoSEQ multiplex PCR; the TCRdb copy retains only in-frame clones and omits some. The sample consists of around 150,000 clones, around 89% of them appearing once. Sequenced material: peripheral blood, taken on day 0 of MenACWY control vaccination. The receptors derive from an adult in good health.

In this sample, this clone turned up a few times. The rearrangement uses TRBV5-4 and TRBJ2-7, with D hard to call. Germline lookup yields CDR1 SGHNT and CDR2 YYREEE (reference sequence). The CDR3 is made up of 13 amino acids. The ends were cut back, 4 bases at V and 4 bases at J, with 12 bases in the middle. The CDR3 DNA sequence: TGTGCCAGCAGCACCCCGACTGGTTACGAGCAGTACTTC. Amino acids: CASSTPTGYEQYF. Variable domain in full (rest from reference TRBV5-4 and TRBJ2-7): ETGVTQSPTHLIKTRGQQVTLRCSSQSGHNTVSWYQQALGQGPQFIFQYYREEENGRGNFPPRFSGLQFPNYSSELNVNALELDDSALYLCASSTPTGYEQYFGPGTRLTVT.

V usage is TRBV5-1 and J usage is TRBJ2-7; 9 bases map to TRBD1. The CDR3 totals 15 residues. CDR1 is SGHRS, CDR2 YFSETQ, per germline. V dropped 4 bases and J dropped 6; count of bases not matched to a gene: 11. The DNA for the CDR3 is TGCGCCAGCAGCCATTTACCGGGACAGGGTAGCGAGCAGTACTTC. Protein sequence: CASSHLPGQGSEQYF.

CDR3 protein: CASSLSQSHRGQETQYF. The CDR3 DNA sequence: TGTGCCAGCAGTTTAAGTCAGTCCCATAGAGGGCAAGAGACCCAGTACTTC. The rearrangement joins TRBV27 to TRBJ2-5; tentatively, D is TRBD2 (5 bases). Per germline, CDR1 MNHEY and CDR2 SMNVEV (reference sequence). The CDR3 spans 17 residues. Trimming removed 2 bases from V and 2 bases from J, with 18 bases in between.

The CDR3 region is CAWSALDRGSDSPLHF. DNA for the CDR3: TGTGCCTGGAGTGCCCTAGACAGGGGGTCCGATTCACCCCTCCACTTT. The V and J genes are TRBV30 and TRBJ1-6, with 9 bases lining up with TRBD1. The V segment lost 1 base and the J segment 8 bases; nucleotides outside the gene matches: 9. The CDR3 has 16 residues. Germline loops: CDR1 GTSNPN, CDR2 SVGIG (reference sequence).

The chain links TRBV18 to TRBJ1-2; the D gene is possibly TRBD1 (6 bases). Germline V lookup: CDR1 KGHSH, CDR2 LQKENI. There are 17 residues in the CDR3. Trimming pared 5 bases from V and 1 base from J, leaving 20 bases between. In DNA, the CDR3 is TGTGCCAGCTCAGACTACCCCGGGACACTCGTTAACTATGGCTACACCTTC. This translates into CASSDYPGTLVNYGYTF.

The chain uses TRBV19 and TRBJ2-2, with 8 bases identical to TRBD1. The CDR3 runs to 14 residues. Germline-derived CDR1 and CDR2 are LNHDA and SQIVND (reference sequence). Trimming at V came to 9 bases and at J to 3 bases, leaving 6 bases not matched to a gene. CDR3 coding DNA: TGTGCCAGCCGACCACAGGGGGACACCGGGGAGCTGTTTTTT. Encoded protein: CASRPQGDTGELFF.

This chain connects TRBV30 to TRBJ2-1, with TRBD1 identical over 8 bases. This CDR3 comprises 13 residues. Germline assignment: CDR1 GTSNPN and CDR2 SVGIG (reference sequence). The V gene end was trimmed by 8 bases and the J gene end by 3 bases; junction bases not matched to a gene: 6. The DNA of the CDR3 is TGTGCCGCATCAGGGGGCGTCTACAATGAGCAGTTCTTC. As protein: CAASGGVYNEQFF. Variable domain in full (rest from reference TRBV30 and TRBJ2-1): SQTIHQWPATLVQPVGSPLSLECTVEGTSNPNLYWYRQAAGRGLQLLFYSVGIGQISSEVPQNLSASRPQDRQFILSSKKLLLSDSGFYLCAASGGVYNEQFFGPGTRLTVL.

The CDR3 here is CASKFQGSAGELFF. The CDR3 DNA follows: TGTGCCAGCAAGTTCCAGGGCTCCGCCGGGGAGCTGTTTTTT. V usage is TRBV2 and J usage is TRBJ2-2, with D tentatively TRBD1 (5 bases). This CDR3 is 14 amino acids long. Germline loops: CDR1 SNHLY, CDR2 FYNNEI. Trimming left V 7 bases short and J 6 bases short, with 15 bases between.

The chain employs TRBV28 and TRBJ2-2; D is unclear. The CDR3 runs 15 residues. Germline-derived CDR1 and CDR2 are MDHEN and SYDVKM. V shed 1 base and J shed 0 bases, with 6 bases lying between them. The CDR3 here is CASSLLFANTGELFF. In DNA, the CDR3 is TGTGCCAGCAGTTTATTGTTCGCGAACACCGGGGAGCTGTTTTTT. Based on the CDR3 plus reference TRBV28 and TRBJ2-2, the full variable domain is DVKVTQSSRYLVKRTGEKVFLECVQDMDHENMFWYRQDPGLGLRLIYFSYDVKMKEKGDIPEGYSVSREKKERFSLILESASTNQTSMYLCASSLLFANTGELFFGEGSRLTVL.

This sequence joins TRBV6-2 or TRBV6-3 and TRBJ1-6; 7 bases agree with TRBD1. V was clipped by 5 bases and J by 16 bases; unmatched bases: 17. CDR1 and CDR2 from the germline V gene are MNHEY and SVGEGT. The CDR3 runs to 15 residues. The CDR3 here is CASSSQGGRMIILHF. DNA of the CDR3: TGTGCCAGCAGTAGCCAGGGGGGACGAATGATAATTCTCCACTTT.

This clone has more than one count but fewer than ten. The CDR3 reads CASSFKDTVYNEQFF. DNA of the CDR3: TGTGCCAGCAGCTTCAAGGACACCGTTTACAATGAGCAGTTCTTC. The rearrangement joins TRBV11-3 to TRBJ2-1; D might be TRBD1 (5 bases). Per the germline V gene, CDR1 is SGHNT and CDR2 is YENEEA. V shed 3 bases and J shed 4 bases, with 13 bases lying between them. This CDR3 has 15 residues.

The rearrangement uses TRBV9 and TRBJ2-3; 13 nucleotides agree with TRBD2. The CDR3 consists of 16 residues. CDR1 and CDR2 from the germline V gene are SGDLS and YYNGEE. The V gene end was trimmed by 0 bases and the J gene end by 3 bases; junction bases not matched to a gene: 1. CDR3 sequence reads: CASSVVLAGGTDTQYF. The DNA of the CDR3 is TGTGCCAGCAGCGTAGTACTAGCGGGAGGGACAGATACGCAGTATTTT.

J is TRBJ2-2 and V is TRBV28, with 8 bases fitting TRBD1. The CDR3 length is 17 residues. The V segment lost 5 bases and the J segment 0 bases; nucleotides outside the gene matches: 8. Per the germline V gene, CDR1 is MDHEN and CDR2 is SYDVKM. CDR3 protein: CASSGTGTTPNTGELFF. CDR3 sequence (DNA): TGTGCCAGCAGTGGGACAGGCACAACCCCGAACACCGGGGAGCTGTTTTTT.

The rearrangement links TRBV5-4 to TRBJ2-7; 8 bases align to TRBD1. The CDR3 is 13 amino acids. V trimming: 4 bases; J trimming: 3 bases; junction bases outside the gene matches: 3. Germline V lookup: CDR1 SGHNT, CDR2 YYREEE (reference sequence). The CDR3 nucleotides are TGTGCCAGCAGCCTGGGACAGGACTACGAGCAGTACTTC. The encoded protein is CASSLGQDYEQYF.

As concerns this clone: Its ends do not fully match the called genes, so a read error is possible. CDR3 in DNA: TGTGCCAGCAGTCCAGTACAGGGGCCGCCTCAAGAAACCCAGTACTTC. Protein product: CASSPVQGPPQETQYF. The J gene is TRBJ2-5, the V gene TRBV27, with 7 bases aligning to TRBD1. Germline lookup yields CDR1 MNHEY and CDR2 SMNVEV (reference sequence). The CDR3 has 16 amino acids.

This rearrangement joins TRBV11-2 to TRBJ1-2; D unresolved. Germline V gene data show CDR1 as SGHAT and CDR2 as FQNNGV. Trimming shortened V by 1 base and J by 2 bases, and 8 bases separated the two germline ends. This CDR3 has 14 residues. CDR3 sequence: CASSLVPRNYGYTF. CDR3 sequence (DNA): TGTGCCAGCAGCTTAGTTCCCCGAAACTATGGCTACACCTTC.

This clone was seen more than once but under ten times. The chain links TRBV11-3 to TRBJ2-7; D may match TRBD1 or TRBD2 (5 bases each). This CDR3 comprises 14 residues. CDR1 is SGHNT and CDR2 is YENEEA in the germline V gene. Trimming took 2 bases from V and 6 from J, leaving 14 bases between them. The CDR3 sequence: CASSLSSGPREQYF. The CDR3 bases are TGTGCCAGCAGCTTATCCTCGGGGCCACGCGAGCAGTACTTC.

The chain employs TRBV7-2 and TRBJ2-2; no clear D gene. This CDR3 has 13 amino acids. V lost 7 bases, J lost 3 bases, and 9 bases lay in between. Germline V gene lookup returns CDR1 SGHTA and CDR2 FQGNSA. The chain's CDR3 is CASNPGDTGELFF. In DNA form, the CDR3 reads TGTGCCAGCAACCCAGGCGACACCGGGGAGCTGTTTTTT.

The CDR3 DNA sequence: TGTGCCAGCAGCCTAGGGGGGATGCGCCCCTACAATGAGCAGTTCTTC. Its translation is CASSLGGMRPYNEQFF. The V gene is TRBV3-1 (or the pseudogene TRBV3-2), the J gene TRBJ2-1, with D tentatively TRBD1 or TRBD2 (6 bases each). The CDR3 spans 16 residues. With 4 bases removed from V and 2 bases from J, the gap between germline ends came to 15 bases. CDR1 and CDR2 from the germline V gene are LGHDT and YNNKEL (reference sequence).

The gene calls are TRBV14 and TRBJ1-4; a possible D gene is TRBD1 (5 bases). The CDR3 spans 16 residues. V dropped 2 bases and J dropped 2 bases, with 12 bases sitting between them. Germline-derived CDR1 and CDR2 are SGHDN and FVKESK. The CDR3 protein is CASSQTRGGTNEKLFF. The DNA of the CDR3 is TGTGCCAGCAGCCAAACAAGGGGAGGTACTAATGAAAAACTGTTTTTT.

This clone was seen only a few times. This chain links TRBV29-1 with TRBJ1-3; no firm D call. The ends were cut back, 6 bases at V and 4 bases at J, with 13 bases in the middle. Germline values: CDR1 SQVTM, CDR2 ANQGSEA. The CDR3 has 13 amino acids. CDR3 sequence reads: CSVAPSAGNTIYF. The CDR3 region has the DNA TGCAGCGTCGCGCCCTCCGCGGGAAACACCATATATTTT.

This clone was seen once. This chain uses TRBV10-2 with TRBJ2-2; the D gene is possibly TRBD1 (6 bases). The germline V gene has CDR1 WSHSY and CDR2 SAAADI. The length of the CDR3 is 15 residues. V shed 4 bases and J shed 1 base, with 10 bases lying between them. CDR3 sequence (DNA): TGCGCCAGCAGTGTCCTAGGGGGGAACACCGGGGAGCTGTTTTTT. It codes for CASSVLGGNTGELFF.

This chain connects TRBV15 to TRBJ2-5, with D possibly called TRBD1 or TRBD2 (6 bases each). This CDR3 has 16 amino acids. The germline V gene encodes CDR1 LNHNV and CDR2 YYDKDF (reference sequence). V was shortened by 1 base and J by 0 bases, with 12 bases between the two germline ends. CDR3 sequence: CATSRGKGGYQETQYF. As DNA, the CDR3 is TGTGCCACCAGCAGAGGGAAGGGGGGCTACCAAGAGACCCAGTACTTC.

The gene calls are TRBV7-8 and TRBJ2-5; TRBD2 agrees at 11 bases. There are 14 residues in the CDR3. The germline CDR1 and CDR2 sequences are SGHVS and FQNEAQ. Trimming at V came to 2 bases and at J to 5 bases, leaving 1 base not matched to a gene. Here the CDR3 DNA reads TGTGCCAGCAGCTTAAGGACTAGCGGGGAGACCCAGTACTTC. Amino acid sequence: CASSLRTSGETQYF.

This clone was seen just once. The chain recombines TRBV20-1 with TRBJ1-1; the D is unclear. The CDR3 spans 11 residues. The V and J ends lost 3 bases and 11 bases respectively, with 13 bases between them. Germline CDR1 is DFQATT and CDR2 is SNEGSKA (reference sequence). CDR3: CSARDGRGAFF. The CDR3 nucleotides are TGCAGTGCTAGGGACGGACGGGGTGCTTTCTTT.

The CDR3 sequence: CASSLDRGYSGYTF. CDR3 DNA: TGCGCCAGCAGCTTGGACAGGGGGTATTCTGGCTACACCTTC. The chain uses TRBV5-1 and TRBJ1-2; 8 bases map to TRBD1. With 0 bases clipped from V and 7 bases from J, the junction kept 5 bases outside the gene matches. Germline CDR1 is SGHRS and CDR2 is YFSETQ. This CDR3 is 14 amino acids long.

This rearrangement joins TRBV3-1 (or the pseudogene TRBV3-2) to TRBJ1-2, with no clear D. CDR3 length: 16 residues. Germline CDR1 reads LGHDT; CDR2 reads YNNKEL (reference sequence). The V end lost 1 base, the J end lost 1 base, and 13 bases lay between the germline ends. As DNA, the CDR3 is TGTGCCAGCAGCCAAGTTCCTGGCAGACTTAACTATGGCTACACCTTC. It encodes CASSQVPGRLNYGYTF.

This rearrangement joins TRBV5-6 to TRBJ1-2, with a tentative D call TRBD1 (5 bases). V was cut by 0 bases and J by 4 bases, with 10 bases left in between. The CDR3 is made up of 14 amino acids. The germline V gene has CDR1 SGHDT and CDR2 YYEEEE. The CDR3 protein is CASSLVVGGYGYTF. Written as DNA, the CDR3 is TGTGCCAGCAGCTTGGTCGTTGGGGGCTATGGCTACACCTTC.

This chain connects TRBV7-2 to TRBJ2-7, with 9 bases identical to TRBD2. V dropped 5 bases and J dropped 3; count of bases not matched to a gene: 8. Germline V CDR1 and CDR2: SGHTA, FQGNSA. CDR3 length equals 15 residues. CDR3 region: CASSLRLAEFYEQYF. The CDR3 coding sequence is TGTGCCAGCAGCCTCCGACTAGCGGAGTTCTACGAGCAGTACTTC.

The CDR3 coding sequence is TGCGCCAGCAGCCAAGGGCCGGGACAGGCGGTTTTCTTT. Amino acids: CASSQGPGQAVFF. This chain connects TRBV4-3 to TRBJ1-1, with 8 nucleotides matching TRBD1. The junction had 8 bases not matched to a gene; V was cut back by 1 base and J by 13 bases. The CDR3 runs 13 residues. Germline CDR1 reads LGHNA; CDR2 reads YSLEER.